A single sample gave rise to the 16 T cell receptor beta chains below, sequenced in a study of blood T cell repertoires in COVID-19. Clones were read by immunoSEQ multiplex PCR, and TCRdb kept only the in-frame ones, dropping some. In the table there are roughly 220,000 clones, 84% of which are singletons. Material: peripheral blood. These receptors were collected from a woman aged 55-75 years who had recovered from COVID-19.

This clone appeared once. This chain connects TRBV11-2 to TRBJ2-2, with 9 bases fitting TRBD1. Germline V gene sequence: CDR1 SGHAT, CDR2 FQNNGV. V shed 5 bases and J 6 bases; nucleotides not matched to a gene: 4. CDR3 length equals 14 residues. CDR3 DNA sequence: TGTGCCAGCAGCGTGGGACAGGGTCCCGGGGAGCTGTTTTTT. Protein: CASSVGQGPGELFF.

Concerning this clone: This specimen includes other DNA sequences encoding the same CDR3. V and J are TRBV5-6 and TRBJ1-2, with a possible D match to TRBD1 (5 bases). V lost 4 bases and J lost 2, with 9 bases in between. Germline-derived CDR1 and CDR2 are SGHDT and YYEEEE. This CDR3 is built from 13 residues. The CDR3 sequence is CASSGTGNYGYTF. In DNA form, the CDR3 reads TGTGCCAGCAGCGGGACTGGAAACTATGGCTACACCTTC.

This clone was seen a single time. The chain combines TRBV5-6 with TRBJ1-6; TRBD1 agrees at 9 bases. The J segment lost 7 bases and the V segment lost 6 bases, leaving 11 bases of the junction unmatched. Germline CDR1 SGHDT, CDR2 YYEEEE. This CDR3 is built from 16 residues. CDR3 protein: CASNPANRGRNSPLHF. CDR3 coding DNA: TGTGCCAGCAACCCGGCTAACAGGGGGCGGAATTCACCCCTCCACTTT. The full variable domain, in which reference TRBV5-6 and TRBJ1-6 provide the parts outside the CDR3, is DAGVTQSPTHLIKTRGQQVTLRCSPKSGHDTVSWYQQALGQGPQFIFQYYEEEERQRGNFPDRFSGHQFPNYSSELNVNALLLGDSALYLCASNPANRGRNSPLHFGNGTRLTVT.

Remarks on this clone: The same CDR3 is also encoded by other DNA sequences in this sample. The J gene is TRBJ2-5, the V gene TRBV3-1 (or the pseudogene TRBV3-2), with 8 bases that match TRBD2. V lost 3 bases to trimming and J lost 4 bases; unmatched junction nucleotides: 4. Germline CDR1 and CDR2: LGHDT and YNNKEL (reference sequence). CDR3 length equals 14 residues. The CDR3, as DNA: TGTGCCAGCAGCCAGGCGGGGGGTCGAGAGACCCAGTACTTC. It is translated as CASSQAGGRETQYF.

This chain connects TRBV19 to TRBJ2-5; the match to TRBD1 covers 10 bases. Per the germline V gene, CDR1 is LNHDA and CDR2 is SQIVND (reference sequence). The CDR3 length is 19 residues. V shed 1 base and J 0 bases; nucleotides not matched to a gene: 11. CDR3 residues: CASSIARGQGLPYQETQYF. For the CDR3, the DNA is TGTGCCAGTAGTATAGCTAGGGGACAGGGGCTCCCGTACCAAGAGACCCAGTACTTC.

The chain employs TRBV6-2 or TRBV6-3 and TRBJ2-7; possible D gene TRBD2, 6 bases. The V and J ends lost 7 bases and 3 bases respectively, with 16 bases between them. The length of the CDR3 is 14 residues. Germline CDR1 is MNHEY and CDR2 is SVGEGT. The CDR3 nucleotides read TGTGCCAGCACCCCCTGGGGGGTCGGCTACGAGCAGTACTTC. Residues: CASTPWGVGYEQYF.

The chain couples TRBV6-9 to TRBJ2-7; 7 nucleotides align to TRBD1. The CDR3 spans 13 residues. Looked up from germline, CDR1 is MNHGY and CDR2 is SVAAGI. V shed 6 bases, J shed 1 base, and the junction held 3 bases outside the gene matches. The CDR3 sequence: CASSLGQSYEQYF. The CDR3 nucleotides are TGTGCCAGCAGCTTGGGACAGTCCTACGAGCAGTACTTC.

This chain joins TRBV18 and TRBJ2-5, with 8 bases identical to TRBD2. The CDR3 runs to 14 residues. With 3 bases clipped from V and 3 bases from J, the junction kept 3 bases outside the gene matches. CDR1 is KGHSH and CDR2 is LQKENI in the germline V gene. The CDR3 region is CASSPSGGEETQYF. CDR3 bases: TGTGCCAGCTCACCCTCCGGGGGGGAAGAGACCCAGTACTTC.

The CDR3, as DNA: TGTGCCAGCAGTTACAACCCAGGGGGCGAGCAGTACTTC. Encoded protein: CASSYNPGGEQYF. The chain carries TRBV27 and TRBJ2-7, with 7 positions matching TRBD1. CDR3 length: 13 amino acids. J was trimmed by 6 bases and V by 4 bases; bases with no gene match: 6. CDR1 is MNHEY and CDR2 is SMNVEV in the germline V gene (reference sequence).

The rearrangement links TRBV5-1 to TRBJ2-7; 9 nucleotides match TRBD1. The CDR3 has 14 residues. The germline V gene encodes CDR1 SGHRS and CDR2 YFSETQ. V gave up 5 bases and J gave up 2 bases; unmatched junction bases: 5. The CDR3 region is CASRPQGAAYEQYF. CDR3 sequence (DNA): TGCGCCAGCAGACCACAGGGGGCCGCCTACGAGCAGTACTTC.

V is TRBV29-1 and J is TRBJ1-2; TRBD1 might be the D (5 bases). V shed 6 bases and J shed 1 base, with 15 bases lying between them. The CDR3 sequence is 14 residues long. Germline lookup yields CDR1 SQVTM and CDR2 ANQGSEA. The CDR3 loop is CSVWGTFVNYGYTF. DNA of the CDR3: TGCAGCGTATGGGGGACTTTCGTTAACTATGGCTACACCTTC.

This clone was detected only once. The chain has TRBV5-4 and TRBJ2-3, with TRBD2 matching 11 bases. The ends lost 3 bases at V and 2 bases at J; junction bases unmatched: 5. Per the germline V gene, CDR1 is SGHNT and CDR2 is YYREEE (reference sequence). The length of the CDR3 is 16 residues. For the CDR3, the DNA is TGTGCCAGCAGCTCCAGACTAGCGGGGACCACAGATACGCAGTATTTT. It specifies CASSSRLAGTTDTQYF.

The J gene is TRBJ1-5, the V gene TRBV24-1; the D is unclear. V was cut by 1 base and J by 1 base, with 4 bases left in between. CDR1 is KGHDR, CDR2 SFDVKD, per germline. This CDR3 is built from 14 residues. The CDR3 DNA reads TGTGCCACCAGTGATTTAAGCAGCAATCAGCCCCAGCATTTT. Translation: CATSDLSSNQPQHF.

The rearrangement joins TRBV2 to TRBJ2-7; TRBD2 matches 7 bases. This CDR3 comprises 14 residues. Germline lookup yields CDR1 SNHLY and CDR2 FYNNEI. After removal of 6 bases from V and 3 bases from J, the junction contained 8 bases not matched to a gene. The CDR3 region has the DNA TGTGCCAGCAGGGGGGGACTAATCAACTACGAGCAGTACTTC. It is translated as CASRGGLINYEQYF.

This clone was counted between two and nine times. The chain couples TRBV6-6 to TRBJ2-3; TRBD2 agrees at 7 bases. The CDR3 spans 15 residues. V lost 5 bases and J lost 2; bases outside the gene matches: 7. The germline V gene has CDR1 MNHNY and CDR2 SVGAGI (reference sequence). In nucleotides, the CDR3 is TGTGCCAGCAGTCCCGAGCGGGGCCCCACAGATACGCAGTATTTT. Translated, it gives CASSPERGPTDTQYF.

The V gene is TRBV5-1, the J gene TRBJ1-2, with D possibly matching TRBD1 (6 bases). The germline V gene has CDR1 SGHRS and CDR2 YFSETQ. Trimming stripped 4 bases from V and 3 bases from J, with 16 bases between. The CDR3 spans 15 residues. CDR3 protein: CASSPSLDRHYGYTF. The CDR3 DNA is TGCGCCAGCAGCCCATCCCTAGACAGGCACTATGGCTACACCTTC.